This T cell receptor (beta chain) is drawn from a study of control samples from healthy donors and cancer patients. There are 15 residues in the CDR3. The germline CDR1 and CDR2 sequences are KGHDR and SFDVKD. After removal of 4 bases from V and 4 bases from J, the junction contained 5 bases not matched to a gene. Clones were sequenced by immunoSEQ multiplex PCR, and TCRdb holds only the in-frame ones, with some missing. Of around 170,000 clones in the sample, approximately 90% were seen once. The clonotype was recovered from a woman aged 25-40 years in good health. This rearrangement joins TRBV24-1 to TRBJ1-5; 8 bases agree with TRBD1. Sequenced: blood. CDR3 amino acids: CATSEGRGRNQPQHF. CDR3 coding DNA: TGTGCCACCAGTGAGGGCAGGGGGCGGAATCAGCCCCAGCATTTT.